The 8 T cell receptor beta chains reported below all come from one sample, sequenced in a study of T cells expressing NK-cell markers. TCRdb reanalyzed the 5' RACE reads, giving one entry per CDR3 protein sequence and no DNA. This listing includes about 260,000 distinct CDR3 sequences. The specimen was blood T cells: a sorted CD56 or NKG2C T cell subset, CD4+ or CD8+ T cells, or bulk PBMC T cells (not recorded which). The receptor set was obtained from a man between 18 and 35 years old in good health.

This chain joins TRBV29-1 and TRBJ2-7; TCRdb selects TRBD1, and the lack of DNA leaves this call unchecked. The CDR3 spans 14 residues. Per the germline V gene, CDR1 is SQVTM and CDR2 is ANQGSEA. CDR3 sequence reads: CSVELPGQGYEQYF.

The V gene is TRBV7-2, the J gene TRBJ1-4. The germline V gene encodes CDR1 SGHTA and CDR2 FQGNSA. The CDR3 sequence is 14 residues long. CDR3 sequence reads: CASSLSGANEKLFF.

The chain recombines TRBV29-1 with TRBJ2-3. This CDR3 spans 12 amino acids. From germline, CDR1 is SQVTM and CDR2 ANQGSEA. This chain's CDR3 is CSVAGQADTQYF.

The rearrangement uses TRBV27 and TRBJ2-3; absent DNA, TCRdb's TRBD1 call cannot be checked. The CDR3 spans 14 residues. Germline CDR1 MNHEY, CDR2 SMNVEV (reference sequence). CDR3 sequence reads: CASTGAGRTDTQYF.

The CDR3 sequence is CASSRARTGNTIYF. The V and J genes are TRBV6-1 and TRBJ1-3. This CDR3 region has 14 residues. CDR1 and CDR2 (germline): MNHNS, SASEGT.

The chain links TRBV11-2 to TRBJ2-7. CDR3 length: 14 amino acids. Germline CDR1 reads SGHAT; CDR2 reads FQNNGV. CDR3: CASSSVQGSYEQYF.

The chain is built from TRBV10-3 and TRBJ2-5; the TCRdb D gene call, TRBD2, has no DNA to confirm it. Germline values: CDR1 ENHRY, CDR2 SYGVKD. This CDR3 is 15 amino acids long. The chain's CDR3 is CAISESLATIGTQYF.

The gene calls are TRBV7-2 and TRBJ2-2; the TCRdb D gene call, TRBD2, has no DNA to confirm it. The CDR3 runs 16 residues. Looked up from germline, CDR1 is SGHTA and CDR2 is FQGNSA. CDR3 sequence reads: CASSPIAGVDTGELFF.